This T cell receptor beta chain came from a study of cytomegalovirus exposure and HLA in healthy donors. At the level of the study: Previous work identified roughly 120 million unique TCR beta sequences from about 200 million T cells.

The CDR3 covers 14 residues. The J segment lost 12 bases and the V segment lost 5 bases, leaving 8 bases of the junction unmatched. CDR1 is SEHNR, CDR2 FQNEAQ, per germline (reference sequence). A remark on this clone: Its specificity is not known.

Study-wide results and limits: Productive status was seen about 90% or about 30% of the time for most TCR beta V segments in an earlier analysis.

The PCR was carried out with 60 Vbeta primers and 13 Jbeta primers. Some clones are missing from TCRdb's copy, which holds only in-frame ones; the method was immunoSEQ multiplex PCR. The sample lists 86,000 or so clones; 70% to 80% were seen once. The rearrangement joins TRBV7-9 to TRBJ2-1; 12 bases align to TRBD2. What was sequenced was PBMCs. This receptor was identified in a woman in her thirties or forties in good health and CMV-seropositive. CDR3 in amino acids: CASSHLAGGPGQFF. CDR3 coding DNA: TGTGCCAGCAGCCATCTAGCGGGGGGGCCCGGGCAGTTCTTC.